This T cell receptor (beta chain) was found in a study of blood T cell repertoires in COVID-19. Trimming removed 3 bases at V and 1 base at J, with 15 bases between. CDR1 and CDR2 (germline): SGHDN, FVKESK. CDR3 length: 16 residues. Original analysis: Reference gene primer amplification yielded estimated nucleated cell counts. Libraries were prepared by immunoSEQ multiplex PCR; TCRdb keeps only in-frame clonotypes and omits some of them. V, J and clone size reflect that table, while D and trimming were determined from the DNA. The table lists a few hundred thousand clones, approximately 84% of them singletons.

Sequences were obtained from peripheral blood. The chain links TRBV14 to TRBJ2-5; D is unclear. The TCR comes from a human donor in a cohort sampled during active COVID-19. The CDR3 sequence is CASSQTSFTGQETQYF. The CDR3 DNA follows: TGTGCCAGCAGCCAGACGAGTTTTACGGGCCAAGAGACCCAGTACTTC.